The sequence of this T cell receptor (beta chain) was determined in a study of beta chain features in type 1 diabetes (dated by TCRdb to 2016 to 2018). About the investigation overall: No differences in mean age, gender distribution, total cell number or subset yield were found between patients and healthy donors. Regulatory and stem cell-like memory subsets were obtained from only 8 patients and roughly 8 healthy donors, while naive and central memory subsets were obtained from all 30 or so donors. A total of some 110 million sorted cells were examined across all samples, and a strong correlation was observed between cell number per subset and RNA yield. The study compared the TCRB repertoires of sorted circulating CD4+ T cell subsets in recently diagnosed type 1 diabetes patients with those in matched healthy donors. On the study overall, not on this receptor specifically: The naive, central memory and regulatory TCRB repertoires appeared to resemble one another more closely among patients than among healthy donors. Fewer insertions and more nucleotide deletions at VDJ recombination sites were observed in patients with type 1 diabetes, implying thymic rearrangement abnormalities. Type 1 diabetes patients showed a moderate but significant shortening of TCRB CDR3 length in all four CD4+ subsets. Because the HLA sub-analyses included only small numbers of individuals, any influence of HLA type on TCRB rearrangement was left unresolved. PCR may preferentially amplify shorter templates, but because patient and control samples were amplified and corrected together, any resulting skew would affect both groups equally. Because cDNA was sequenced instead of genomic DNA, activated cells with high expression could be over-represented, although the groups did not differ in activation or CD3 levels.

The High Capacity cDNA Reverse Transcription Kit was used to reverse transcribe all of the isolated RNA, meaning that expressed TCRB transcripts were what got sequenced. Naive, central memory and regulatory T cell samples underwent deep immunoSEQ sequencing, averaging around 3.7 million total reads per sample. Sorted cells were lysed in RLT buffer, and RNA was extracted using DNase-treated RNeasy Micro or Mini kits according to cell number. To prevent cross-contamination, each cell subset was processed individually, whereas patient and healthy donor samples were processed jointly. The immunoSEQ multiplex PCR was used to amplify TCRB sequences from cDNA, yielding 87-bp fragments that span the CDR3 region. The amplicons were sequenced using the Illumina HiSeq platform. Regarding the original processing steps: Synthetic template baselines were used to correct PCR bias computationally, reads within Hamming distance 2 were collapsed, and singletons that could not be merged were discarded. By aligning reads against IMGT, V, D and J genes, CDR3 length, and insertions or deletions at six rearrangement sites were assigned. Within each subset, clonotype counts were normalized to sorted cell number, after which true diversity and Gini coefficients were computed with the tcR R package. Repertoire sharing was quantified using the overlap coefficient calculated on TCRB nucleotide sequences. As a proxy for the pre-selection repertoire, out-of-frame TCRB sequences from naive cells were analyzed. Here the immuneACCESS table is served through TCRdb, limited to in-frame sequences with V and J called. Missing clones are a known gap in these copies; in checked studies unresolved V genes cover under half, and the rest lacks a known reason. D and trimming were read from the DNA, whereas the V and J calls and clone size are those reported in that table. A total of roughly 280,000 clones appear in this sample, about 24% of them only once. The leading ten clones occupy around 0.013% of the sample.

This clone has only a few counts. What this receptor recognizes is not known. No base quality information exists; no much larger clone differs at one position. From each donor, a single peripheral blood sample of about 100 mL on average was drawn into heparinised tubes. Naive, central memory, regulatory and stem cell-like memory CD4+ T cells were sorted on a BD FACSAria II using a panel including CD45RO, CCR7, CD25, CD127, CD95 and CD27. Purity was above 98% for every sorted population. Right away, PBMCs were isolated by Lymphoprep density gradient centrifugation and were stained directly, with no culture step. Samples were stained and sorted in pairs, with one healthy donor and one patient per experiment, so that batch effects were minimized. Taken from the germline V gene, the CDR1 and CDR2 loops are SQVTM and ANQGSEA. V drops 5 bases and J drops 6 bases, leaving 11 bases in between. The CDR3 goes from the cysteine to the phenylalanine over 11 residues. The DNA shown is the 33-base CDR3, in frame from base 1.

The material sequenced was naive CD4+ T cells from blood. The cell subset or site label here, explained by the study, means: true naive CD4+ T cells. The rearrangement joined TRBV29-1 to TRBJ2-7, and the D gene may be TRBD1, 5 bases matching. This TCR derives from a young woman with type 1 diabetes. The CDR3 reads as follows: CSVPTGAEQYF. The DNA sequence is as follows: TGCAGCGTTCCCACAGGAGCCGAGCAGTACTTC.